This T cell receptor beta chain was identified in a study of OX40 agonist ivuxolimab in advanced cancers. As for the study more broadly: Ivuxolimab was a fully human IgG2 agonistic monoclonal antibody targeting the costimulatory receptor OX40 (CD134). Intravenous ivuxolimab was administered to patients every 2 weeks at six dose levels: 0.01, 0.1, 0.3, 1.5, 3 and 10 mg/kg. Peripheral TCRbeta sequencing aimed to test whether ivuxolimab altered TCR sequence diversity and caused clonal T-cell expansion. The monotherapy dose-escalation portion (N of about 47 patients) of the phase I ivuxolimab trial is reported in the paper. Partial responses occurred in three dose-escalation patients, of whom one had hepatocellular carcinoma and two had cutaneous melanoma. Of the 52 patients in dose escalation, about 20 had hepatocellular carcinoma, some 15 had melanoma, 9 had renal cell carcinoma and 9 had head and neck cancer. Prior anti-PD-1, anti-PD-L1 or anti-CTLA-4 therapy was permitted, and checkpoint inhibitors had been received by roughly 42% of dose-escalation patients. The dose-escalation cohort was about 83% male with a mean age of around 62 years, ranging from about 23 to 85. Overall study outcomes, separate from this receptor: Low levels of normalized T-cell clonal expansion were also shown by some nonresponding patients. The antigen specificity of the peripheral T cells that underwent clonal expansion was not determined. In the 0.1-3.0 mg/kg groups, partial responders were among the patients with the lowest normalized peripheral clonal expansion, particularly in CD8+ T cells. After ivuxolimab, CD8+ T cells had more expanded clones than CD4+ T cells on average. At doses of 0.1 to 3.0 mg/kg, clonal expansion of both CD4+ and CD8+ blood T cells was observed from baseline to week 6.

Patients with a history of autoimmune disease or receiving systemic immunosuppression were excluded from the trial. Peripheral blood for TCR sequencing was drawn from every dose cohort at baseline, at cycle 4 day 1 and at cycle 7 day 1. The samples were drawn from a first-in-human, open-label, multicenter phase I dose-escalation trial of ivuxolimab. Adults with locally advanced or metastatic melanoma, renal cell, hepatocellular, or head and neck squamous cell carcinoma were enrolled in the trial. Before TCR sequencing, CD4+ and CD8+ T cells were separately sorted from peripheral blood. Counted from cysteine to phenylalanine, this CDR3 has 18 amino acids. The sequence is cut down to CDR3 DNA, 54 bases in frame from base 1. The CDR1 and CDR2 encoded by the germline V gene are SGHTA and FQGTGA. Germline trimming amounts to 5 bases on V and 0 bases on J, with 13 as the count of junction bases outside the gene matches.

Details on this clone: What antigen it recognizes has not been identified. One base away there is no much larger clone; base qualities are not given.

Genomic DNA was isolated from the sorted cells so that the TCRbeta CDR3 region could be sequenced. The immunoSEQ Assay was used to sequence the TCRbeta CDR3 regions. As stored in TCRdb, this immuneACCESS dataset retains in-frame rearrangements with V and J assigned. A fraction of the clones does not appear; measured against another copy, unresolved V genes explain less than half of the discrepancy, and the remainder lacks a known reason. The sample data list around 91,000 clones, and approximately 89% of these were observed just once. In total, the top ten clones hold roughly 0.2% of the sample. The chain was built from TRBV7-3 and TRBJ2-3; 8 of the junction bases match TRBD2. The source material was CD4+ or CD8+ T cells sorted from blood, sampled in a trial of the OX40 agonist ivuxolimab. This clonotype was sampled from an adult with an advanced solid tumor such as melanoma, head and neck, liver or kidney cancer. The DNA is as follows: TGTGCCAGCAGCCCAGGGATATCGACTAGCGTCAGCACAGATACGCAGTATTTT. Its coded protein is CASSPGISTSVSTDTQYF.